The sequence of this TCR beta chain was determined in a study of blood T cell repertoires in COVID-19. Whole-study context: Nucleic acid was either cDNA or gDNA, and it came from T cells, B-cell-depleted T cells, or PBMCs.

Original analysis: Counts of nucleated cells, estimated from reference gene primer amplification, were obtained. Sequenced by immunoSEQ multiplex PCR; TCRdb stores in-frame clones only, minus some. Clonal size and the V and J genes are those of that table, whereas D and trimming came from the DNA. Among more than 120,000 clones listed, 80% to 90% were seen once. Germline V CDR1 and CDR2: LGHDT, YNNKEL (reference sequence). V was shortened by 2 bases and J by 1 base, with 8 bases between the two germline ends. The CDR3 length is 14 residues. V gene TRBV3-1 (or the pseudogene TRBV3-2) combines with J gene TRBJ1-1; D not resolved. This sequence originates from a man in his fifties or sixties who had recovered from COVID-19. The sample was peripheral blood. CDR3 sequence (DNA): TGTGCCAGCAGCCAACAACCCAGGAACACTGAAGCTTTCTTT. The encoded protein is CASSQQPRNTEAFF.